What follows is one TCR beta chain and its context. No antigen is known for it. All donors qualified as healthy HIV-negative adults and had experienced no recent acute infections or vaccinations. The CDR3 covers 15 residues. V dropped 2 bases and J dropped 2 bases, with 13 bases sitting between them. Germline V gene sequence: CDR1 MNHNS, CDR2 SASEGT. Sequencing used immunoSEQ multiplex PCR; TCRdb keeps in-frame clones, though not all of them. The profile shows roughly 520,000 clones, roughly 95% of them singletons. This sample is part of a study of shared clonotypes between healthy human individuals. Points from the study as a whole: A generally larger estimated richness was seen in naive subsets than in memory subsets.

The sample consisted of naive CD4+ T cells sorted from blood. Subset given: CD45RA+ positively selected. The rearrangement uses TRBV6-1 and TRBJ2-7; D may be TRBD2 (6 bases). The sequence derives from a woman between 25 and 40 years old in good health. In DNA, the CDR3 is TGTGCCAGCAGTGAACAGGGAGGCAACCCCTACGAGCAGTACTTC. As protein: CASSEQGGNPYEQYF.